A single sample is the source of the 31 T cell receptor beta chains below, sequenced in a study of T cell changes during pregnancy in multiple sclerosis. The protocol was immunoSEQ multiplex PCR, while the TCRdb copy is restricted to in-frame clones and leaves out a portion. Of about 60,000 clones in the sample, about 91% were seen once. Sequencing was performed on CD4+ T cells from peripheral blood mononuclear cells, taken in the second trimester of pregnancy. The receptors here all came from a female donor with multiple sclerosis, enrolled in a pregnancy study.

The chain has TRBV11-2 and TRBJ1-1, with 7 nucleotides matching TRBD1. Germline CDR1 reads SGHAT; CDR2 reads FQNNGV. The junction had 6 bases not matched to a gene; V was cut back by 2 bases and J by 3 bases. CDR3 size: 15 residues. CDR3 residues: CASSLFGTDYTEAFF. The CDR3 DNA follows: TGTGCCAGCAGCTTATTCGGGACAGACTACACTGAAGCTTTCTTT.

V gene TRBV7-2 combines with J gene TRBJ2-7, with 8 bases matching TRBD2. Germline CDR1 reads SGHTA; CDR2 reads FQGNSA. V shed 3 bases and J 1 base; nucleotides not matched to a gene: 14. The CDR3 spans 18 residues. CDR3 nucleotides: TGTGCCAGCAGCTTTATGGGTTCCATAGCGGGATCATCCTACGAGCAGTACTTC. Translating gives CASSFMGSIAGSSYEQYF.

The CDR3 here is CASRGQGDQPQHF. The DNA of the CDR3 is TGTGCCAGCAGAGGGCAGGGCGATCAGCCCCAGCATTTT. The chain couples TRBV2 to TRBJ1-5; the D gene is possibly TRBD1 (5 bases). Germline lookup yields CDR1 SNHLY and CDR2 FYNNEI. The CDR3 runs 13 residues. Trimming took 6 bases from V and 5 from J, leaving 11 bases between them.

The V gene is TRBV5-5, the J gene TRBJ1-5; D unresolved. Trimming removed 0 bases from V and 4 bases from J, with 11 bases in between. Germline V gives CDR1 SGHKS, CDR2 YYEKEE (reference sequence). This CDR3 is built from 15 residues. The CDR3 region has the DNA TGTGCCAGCAGCTTGGGCATATTCCTAAATCAGCCCCAGCATTTT. Amino acids: CASSLGIFLNQPQHF.

The rearrangement links TRBV29-1 to TRBJ2-7; a weak D match, TRBD1 (6 bases). Germline V CDR1 and CDR2: SQVTM, ANQGSEA. This CDR3 has 14 amino acids. The V end was cut by 7 bases, the J end by 3 bases, with 19 bases between. This chain's CDR3 is CSARGQRRDYEQYF. The CDR3 DNA sequence: TGCAGCGCGAGGGGACAACGGAGAGACTACGAGCAGTACTTC.

J is TRBJ1-2 and V is TRBV30; no reliable D call. V was trimmed by 4 bases and J by 8 bases, leaving 14 bases between them. Germline V gene lookup returns CDR1 GTSNPN and CDR2 SVGIG (reference sequence). CDR3 length: 12 residues. CDR3 protein: CAWTEYPRGYTF. CDR3 DNA sequence: TGTGCCTGGACCGAATATCCGCGCGGCTACACCTTC.

V is TRBV5-4 and J is TRBJ2-3, with D possibly matching TRBD1 (6 bases). The CDR3 length is 13 residues. Germline V gene data show CDR1 as SGHNT and CDR2 as YYREEE (reference sequence). The ends were cut back, 4 bases at V and 2 bases at J, with 8 bases in the middle. The CDR3 coding sequence is TGTGCCAGCAGCCGGGACAACACAGATACGCAGTATTTT. Protein: CASSRDNTDTQYF.

The chain links TRBV12-1 to TRBJ2-2; the table's D call of TRBD2 was not tested on the DNA. TRBV12-1 is a pseudogene locus. This CDR3 region has 16 residues. The CDR3 reads CASSFRGGRGTGELFF. CDR3 DNA sequence: TGTGCCAGCAGCTTTAGAGGCGGGAGAGGCACCGGGGAGCTGTTTTTT.

This rearrangement joins TRBV6-1 to TRBJ1-5; D is uncertain. This CDR3 has 15 residues. Looked up from germline, CDR1 is MNHNS and CDR2 is SASEGT. V was trimmed by 7 bases and J by 0 bases, leaving 13 bases between them. The CDR3 protein is CASKIGVSSNQPQHF. CDR3 nucleotide sequence: TGTGCCAGCAAAATTGGAGTATCTAGCAATCAGCCCCAGCATTTT.

The chain recombines TRBV7-2 with TRBJ2-7, with D perhaps matching TRBD2 (6 bases). CDR3 length: 15 residues. Per the germline V gene, CDR1 is SGHTA and CDR2 is FQGNSA. V dropped 2 bases and J dropped 0 bases, with 11 bases sitting between them. This CDR3 is CASSLLGGSSYEQYF. The CDR3 DNA follows: TGTGCCAGCAGCTTATTGGGGGGAAGCTCCTACGAGCAGTACTTC. Using reference TRBV7-2 and TRBJ2-7 for the parts outside the CDR3, the full variable domain is GAGVSQSPSNKVTEKGKDVELRCDPISGHTALYWYRQSLGQGLEFLIYFQGNSAPDKSGLPSDRFSAERTGGSVSTLTIQRTQQEDSAVYLCASSLLGGSSYEQYFGPGTRLTVT.

The chain uses TRBV6-1 and TRBJ2-1, with D perhaps matching TRBD2 (6 bases). Germline CDR1 is MNHNS and CDR2 is SASEGT. Trimming took 11 bases from V and 6 from J, leaving 11 bases between them. The CDR3 is made up of 11 amino acids. The CDR3 is CAAWDFNEQFF. The DNA for the CDR3 is TGTGCCGCCTGGGACTTCAATGAGCAGTTCTTC.

V gene TRBV11-2 combines with J gene TRBJ1-5; TRBD1 might be the D (6 bases). Trimming took off 4 bases at V and 7 bases at J, with 11 bases between the two ends. The CDR3 length is 13 residues. CDR1 is SGHAT, CDR2 FQNNGV, per germline. The chain's CDR3 is CASSWDTEQPQHF. CDR3 coding DNA: TGTGCCAGCAGCTGGGACACGGAGCAGCCCCAGCATTTT.

On this clone: No DNA is shown, since the ends of the CDR3 on it are uncertain; the CDR3 is the one TCRdb lists. The chain couples TRBV7-8 to TRBJ1-1; the DNA was not compared with TRBD1, the D call given in the table. The CDR3 is 19 residues long, ends included. In germline, CDR1 is SGHVS, CDR2 FQNEAQ. The CDR3 loop reads CASSYSSGRDRAPNTEAFF.

The genes are TRBV27 and TRBJ2-1; 10 bases fit TRBD1. V was pared by 8 bases and J by 5 bases, with 9 bases of the junction left unmatched. The CDR3 runs 15 residues. The germline gives CDR1 MNHEY, CDR2 SMNVEV (reference sequence). The CDR3 loop is CASREPGQGNNEQFF. The CDR3 nucleotides read TGTGCCAGCCGGGAACCGGGACAGGGGAACAATGAGCAGTTCTTC.

This rearrangement joins TRBV6-5 to TRBJ2-2; D is possibly TRBD2 (6 bases). The germline V gene encodes CDR1 MNHEY and CDR2 SVGAGI. This CDR3 region has 15 residues. The germline V and J ends were trimmed by 2 bases and 5 bases, with 12 bases remaining between them. DNA for the CDR3: TGTGCCAGCAGTTACAGAGGACTATCGACCGGGGAGCTGTTTTTT. This translates into CASSYRGLSTGELFF.

The V and J genes are TRBV5-4 and TRBJ1-2; 7 bases are a match to TRBD1. The junction had 7 bases not matched to a gene; V was cut back by 5 bases and J by 6 bases. Per the germline V gene, CDR1 is SGHNT and CDR2 is YYREEE (reference sequence). The CDR3 loop spans 13 amino acids. The CDR3 nucleotides read TGTGCCAGCAGTTCACAGGGGAGGAATGGCTACACCTTC. Translating it yields CASSSQGRNGYTF.

The genes are TRBV5-6 and TRBJ2-1, with 8 nucleotides matching TRBD1. With V trimmed by 5 bases and J by 0 bases, 16 bases remained unmatched. The CDR3 is 19 amino acids. CDR1 and CDR2 from the germline V gene are SGHDT and YYEEEE. Here the CDR3 DNA reads TGTGCCAGCAGTTTTCCGGGACAGGCAAAAGTAAGCTCCTACAATGAGCAGTTCTTC. This codes for CASSFPGQAKVSSYNEQFF.

The rearrangement links TRBV29-1 to TRBJ1-1; D remains ambiguous. Trimming removed 3 bases at V and 0 bases at J, with 8 bases between. The CDR3 length is 13 residues. Per the germline V gene, CDR1 is SQVTM and CDR2 is ANQGSEA. The CDR3: CSVDLLLNTEAFF. As DNA, the CDR3 is TGCAGCGTTGACTTACTTCTGAACACTGAAGCTTTCTTT. The full variable domain, rest sourced from reference TRBV29-1 and TRBJ1-1, is SAVISQKPSRDICQRGTSLTIQCQVDSQVTMMFWYRQQPGQSLTLIATANQGSEATYESGFVIDKFPISRPNLTFSTLTVSNMSPEDSSIYLCSVDLLLNTEAFFGQGTRLTVV.

This chain joins TRBV25-1 and TRBJ2-2; 7 bases agree with TRBD1. V dropped 10 bases and J dropped 0; count of bases not matched to a gene: 5. The CDR3 length is 14 residues. The germline V gene has CDR1 MGHDK and CDR2 SYGVNS. The CDR3 bases are TGTGCCACCTCCGGGACAGCGAACACCGGGGAGCTGTTTTTT. Residues: CATSGTANTGELFF.

This chain uses TRBV28 with TRBJ1-1, with 8 bases aligning to TRBD1. This CDR3 is built from 12 residues. The germline V gene encodes CDR1 MDHEN and CDR2 SYDVKM. Trimming at V came to 3 bases and at J to 10 bases, leaving 4 bases not matched to a gene. CDR3 nucleotides: TGTGCCAGCAGTTTGATCGACAGGGGAGCTTTCTTT. Residues: CASSLIDRGAFF.

The chain employs TRBV7-9 and TRBJ1-5; D ambiguous. Trimming shortened V by 5 bases and J by 4 bases, and 6 bases separated the two germline ends. The CDR3 has 12 residues. Germline lookup yields CDR1 SEHNR and CDR2 FQNEAQ (reference sequence). Written as DNA, the CDR3 is TGTGCCAGCAGCGCCGGGAATCAGCCCCAGCATTTT. Its translation is CASSAGNQPQHF.

The chain employs TRBV4-2 and TRBJ2-4, with 8 positions matching TRBD2. Trimming took 2 bases from V and 0 from J; bases not matched to a gene: 12. The CDR3 length is 19 residues. The germline V gene encodes CDR1 LGHNA and CDR2 YNFKEQ. CDR3 region: CASSQSGGGPRLAKNIQYF. The CDR3 nucleotides read TGTGCCAGCAGCCAATCCGGCGGGGGGCCTCGTCTAGCCAAAAACATTCAGTACTTC.

The rearrangement links TRBV5-5 to TRBJ2-1, with 8 nucleotides matching TRBD1. Germline-derived CDR1 and CDR2 are SGHKS and YYEKEE (reference sequence). V was clipped by 5 bases and J by 9 bases; unmatched bases: 7. CDR3 length: 13 residues. In DNA, the CDR3 is TGTGCCAGCAGAACGGACAGGGTGGGTGAGCAGTTCTTC. Amino acid sequence: CASRTDRVGEQFF.

The rearrangement uses TRBV5-1 and TRBJ1-2; a weak D match, TRBD1 (6 bases). CDR3 length: 15 residues. V lost 0 bases, J lost 0 bases, and 9 bases lay in between. CDR1 is SGHRS, CDR2 YFSETQ, per germline. CDR3 in DNA: TGCGCCAGCAGCTTGGCAGGGGCCGCTAACTATGGCTACACCTTC. This codes for CASSLAGAANYGYTF.

The rearrangement uses TRBV9 and TRBJ2-5; perhaps TRBD2 as D (5 bases). The germline V and J ends were trimmed by 0 bases and 4 bases, with 13 bases remaining between them. Germline lookup yields CDR1 SGDLS and CDR2 YYNGEE. CDR3 length: 15 amino acids. The CDR3 nucleotides read TGTGCCAGCAGCGTAGACCCCGGGGTTGTAGAGACCCAGTACTTC. This sequence encodes CASSVDPGVVETQYF. The whole variable domain, filled in from reference TRBV9 and TRBJ2-5, reads DSGVTQTPKHLITATGQRVTLRCSPRSGDLSVYWYQQSLDQGLQFLIQYYNGEERAKGNILERFSAQQFPDLHSELNLSSLELGDSALYFCASSVDPGVVETQYFGPGTRLLVL.

This sequence joins TRBV7-3 and TRBJ2-2, with D possibly matching TRBD1 (6 bases). V was shortened by 5 bases and J by 8 bases, with 15 bases between the two germline ends. This CDR3 is built from 14 residues. Looked up from germline, CDR1 is SGHTA and CDR2 is FQGTGA. CDR3 protein: CASSPGTRAGELFF. In DNA form, the CDR3 reads TGTGCCAGCAGCCCGGGGACAAGAGCGGGGGAGCTGTTTTTT.

The chain has TRBV27 and TRBJ1-1; D is unresolved. Germline V gene sequence: CDR1 MNHEY, CDR2 SMNVEV (reference sequence). The V and J ends lost 1 base and 3 bases respectively, with 12 bases between them. There are 15 residues in the CDR3. In nucleotides, the CDR3 is TGTGCCAGCAGTTTATTCTCCACATATGACACTGAAGCTTTCTTT. Amino acid sequence: CASSLFSTYDTEAFF.

The rearrangement links TRBV2 to TRBJ1-6; 8 bases map to TRBD1. Germline loops: CDR1 SNHLY, CDR2 FYNNEI. The CDR3 is 14 residues long. Unmatched junction bases numbered 2, after V lost 3 bases and J lost 7 bases. The CDR3 DNA sequence: TGTGCCAGCAGTGATGGACAGGGAAATTCACCCCTCCACTTT. Translating gives CASSDGQGNSPLHF.

The CDR3 DNA follows: TGTGCCAGTGCCATTGGGGGGGAAGGAGAAAAACTGTTTTTT. This gives the protein CASAIGGEGEKLFF. The J gene is TRBJ1-4, the V gene TRBV19, with TRBD1 as a possible D gene (5 bases). CDR1 and CDR2 (germline): LNHDA, SQIVND (reference sequence). The CDR3 has 14 amino acids. Trimming removed 8 bases at V and 8 bases at J, with 18 bases between.

The chain couples TRBV19 to TRBJ2-7; D may be TRBD2 (6 bases). Germline values: CDR1 LNHDA, CDR2 SQIVND (reference sequence). The CDR3 is made up of 15 amino acids. Trimming left V 4 bases short and J 2 bases short, with 15 bases between. CDR3 residues: CASSTSGRPTYEQYF. CDR3 DNA sequence: TGTGCCAGTAGTACCTCAGGGAGGCCCACCTACGAGCAGTACTTC.

The CDR3 is CASSPRTSETQYF. In DNA form, the CDR3 reads TGTGCCAGCAGCCCCCGGACTAGCGAGACCCAGTACTTC. The chain is built from TRBV11-2 and TRBJ2-5; 8 bases are shared with TRBD2. This CDR3 is built from 13 residues. The junction had 4 bases not matched to a gene; V was cut back by 5 bases and J by 5 bases. Germline CDR1 SGHAT, CDR2 FQNNGV.